This T cell receptor (beta chain) was found in a study of response to subunit inactivated influenza vaccine. TCRdb re-called the RT-PCR reads through MiXCR, storing one row per CDR3 protein. The sample has some 550,000 distinct CDR3 sequences, 20% to 25% seen once. Trimming removed 0 bases from V and 8 bases from J, with 17 bases in between. Germline values: CDR1 SGHVS, CDR2 FQNEAQ. The CDR3 has 17 amino acids. Separately, the same data were catalogued under a study of T cells expressing NK-cell markers. That publication notes: What made the TCR beta cDNA was 5'RACE template switching with UMIs. Dominant NKG2C+ clonotype frequencies of about 1.0-8% of CD8+ T cells were measured in roughly 6 donors.

The V call is TRBV7-8, the J call TRBJ1-6; possibly TRBD1 for D (5 bases). The input for sequencing was CD4+ T cells sorted from PBMCs, taken 11 to 12 days after vaccination. The receptor was isolated from a man aged 45-65 years who received an inactivated influenza vaccine. The CDR3 loop is CASSLAIRGAPHSPLHF. The CDR3 DNA sequence: TGTGCCAGCAGCTTAGCCATTAGAGGGGCGCCGCATTCACCCCTCCACTTT.